This passage covers 24 T cell receptor beta chains from one sample sequenced in a study of Ad26.COV2.S vaccination and SARS-CoV-2 variants. The treatment was: 15 to 20 received Ad26.COV2.S at low or high dose, single or two shots; 5 received placebo; per-sample allocation not given. Samples analyzed were those drawn on day 63 after the first vaccine or placebo injection. Sequenced by immunoSEQ multiplex PCR; TCRdb stores in-frame clones only, minus some. Of some 320,000 clones in the sample, about 86% were seen once. The source material was peripheral blood, sampled in a trial of Ad26.COV2.S vaccine versus placebo. The source is a person between 18 and 59 years old who received the Ad26.COV2.S COVID-19 vaccine or a placebo.

V is TRBV18 and J is TRBJ1-5; 7 nucleotides match TRBD1. The length of the CDR3 is 14 residues. Trimming cost V 3 bases and J 5 bases; bases outside gene matches: 4. CDR1 is KGHSH and CDR2 is LQKENI in the germline V gene. The CDR3 DNA follows: TGTGCCAGCTCACCGACAGGGTTTTATCAGCCCCAGCATTTT. This sequence encodes CASSPTGFYQPQHF.

V gene TRBV11-2 combines with J gene TRBJ1-6; no definite D call. This CDR3 comprises 16 residues. CDR1 is SGHAT and CDR2 is FQNNGV in the germline V gene. The V and J ends lost 4 bases and 1 base respectively, with 11 bases between them. The CDR3 nucleotides read TGTGCCAGCAGCTCACCGTACAGATCCTATAATTCACCCCTCCACTTT. Its protein is CASSSPYRSYNSPLHF. Together with reference TRBV11-2 and TRBJ1-6, the CDR3 gives the full variable domain: EAGVAQSPRYKIIEKRQSVAFWCNPISGHATLYWYQQILGQGPKLLIQFQNNGVVDDSQLPKDRFSAERLKGVDSTLKIQPAKLEDSAVYLCASSSPYRSYNSPLHFGNGTRLTVT.

The V gene is TRBV6-1, the J gene TRBJ1-1, with unresolved D. The CDR3 has 15 residues. Germline lookup yields CDR1 MNHNS and CDR2 SASEGT. V lost 1 base, J lost 5 bases, and 14 bases lay in between. The CDR3 sequence: CASSEVVGGGTEAFF. The CDR3 nucleotides are TGTGCCAGCAGTGAAGTGGTGGGCGGCGGGACTGAAGCTTTCTTT.

This clone was observed once. V is TRBV6-5 and J is TRBJ2-7; D not resolved. The CDR3 extends over 11 amino acids. From germline, CDR1 is MNHEY and CDR2 SVGAGI. V lost 6 bases to trimming and J lost 3 bases, with 6 bases between them. As DNA, the CDR3 is TGTGCCAGCAGCGACAACTACGAGCAGTACTTC. Its translation: CASSDNYEQYF.

The table lists this clone with a few counts. The rearrangement links TRBV18 to TRBJ2-2; tentatively, D is TRBD2 (5 bases). Trimming pared 0 bases from V and 4 bases from J, leaving 9 bases between. Germline V gene data show CDR1 as KGHSH and CDR2 as LQKENI. This CDR3 has 15 amino acids. This CDR3 reads CASSPPLAGTGELFF. CDR3 coding DNA: TGTGCCAGCTCACCACCGCTAGCTGGCACCGGGGAGCTGTTTTTT.

The chain carries TRBV5-1 and TRBJ2-7, with 12 positions matching TRBD1. Unmatched junction bases numbered 13, after V lost 4 bases and J lost 5 bases. Germline lookup yields CDR1 SGHRS and CDR2 YFSETQ. This CDR3 region has 17 residues. In DNA form, the CDR3 reads TGCGCCAGCAGCCACCTAACCGGGACAGGGGGCATCGACGAGCAGTACTTC. Translation: CASSHLTGTGGIDEQYF.

This clone was seen only a few times. This chain links TRBV3-1 (or the pseudogene TRBV3-2) with TRBJ1-5; D remains unclear. Germline CDR1 reads LGHDT; CDR2 reads YNNKEL (reference sequence). The CDR3 spans 13 residues. V dropped 5 bases and J dropped 4 bases, with 9 bases sitting between them. CDR3 region: CASSGRENQPQHF. Here the CDR3 DNA reads TGTGCCAGCAGCGGGCGGGAGAATCAGCCCCAGCATTTT.

This chain connects TRBV29-1 to TRBJ1-2; TRBD1 is a possible D gene (6 bases). V shed 5 bases and J shed 6 bases, with 19 bases lying between them. CDR3 length equals 14 residues. The germline V gene has CDR1 SQVTM and CDR2 ANQGSEA. For the CDR3, the DNA is TGCAGCGTTTTCGGGGGGCCGGCAGGGGATGGCTACACCTTC. This sequence encodes CSVFGGPAGDGYTF.

The chain employs TRBV7-9 and TRBJ1-1; D unclear. Trimming shortened V by 1 base and J by 1 base, and 19 bases separated the two germline ends. The CDR3 sequence is 18 residues long. From germline, CDR1 is SEHNR and CDR2 FQNEAQ (reference sequence). CDR3 sequence reads: CASSLDLGFLRGNTEAFF. DNA of the CDR3: TGTGCCAGCAGCTTAGACCTGGGGTTCCTCCGGGGGAACACTGAAGCTTTCTTT.

The chain carries TRBV2 and TRBJ2-7, with a weak D call TRBD1 (6 bases). Looked up from germline, CDR1 is SNHLY and CDR2 is FYNNEI. CDR3 length equals 13 residues. V dropped 11 bases and J dropped 4 bases, with 18 bases sitting between them. The CDR3 coding sequence is TGTGCCTCCGCCGGGACACAACAGTACGAGCAGTACTTC. Protein: CASAGTQQYEQYF.

About this clone itself: This same CDR3 is encoded by further DNA sequences in the sample. The chain joins TRBV18 to TRBJ1-4; D is perhaps TRBD1 (5 bases). V was clipped by 2 bases and J by 5 bases, with 9 bases between them. Germline-derived CDR1 and CDR2 are KGHSH and LQKENI. The CDR3 consists of 14 residues. In DNA, the CDR3 is TGTGCCAGCTCACCAGGGCAGGGAAATGAAAAACTGTTTTTT. It codes for CASSPGQGNEKLFF.

The rearrangement joins TRBV29-1 to TRBJ2-3; D remains ambiguous. The CDR3 loop spans 11 amino acids. Germline V gene data show CDR1 as SQVTM and CDR2 as ANQGSEA. V gave up 3 bases and J gave up 4 bases, with 5 bases separating them. The CDR3 reads CSVDGADTQYF. The DNA for the CDR3 is TGCAGCGTTGATGGCGCAGATACGCAGTATTTT.

The chain is built from TRBV19 and TRBJ1-1; D is undetermined. V lost 3 bases and J 5 bases, leaving 13 bases between the germline ends. The CDR3 is 14 amino acids. Per germline, CDR1 LNHDA and CDR2 SQIVND (reference sequence). The CDR3 region is CASSMRGPRTEAFF. CDR3 in DNA: TGTGCCAGTAGTATGAGAGGCCCGAGGACTGAAGCTTTCTTT.

The chain links TRBV9 to TRBJ2-1, with D possibly being TRBD2 (5 bases). CDR1 and CDR2 from the germline V gene are SGDLS and YYNGEE. Trimming took off 0 bases at V and 7 bases at J, with 17 bases between the two ends. The CDR3 is 16 amino acids. This CDR3 reads CASSVDPRGFGNEQFF. CDR3 in DNA: TGTGCCAGCAGCGTAGACCCCCGAGGGTTTGGTAATGAGCAGTTCTTC.

V and J are TRBV2 and TRBJ2-7; D is uncertain. Looked up from germline, CDR1 is SNHLY and CDR2 is FYNNEI. The CDR3 loop spans 12 amino acids. Trimming took 5 bases from V and 6 from J, leaving 11 bases between them. Here the CDR3 DNA reads TGTGCCAGCAGTTTGGTCGTGGTCGAGCAGTACTTC. This translates into CASSLVVVEQYF.

The J gene is TRBJ1-6, the V gene TRBV6-2 or TRBV6-3, with 8 positions matching TRBD1. V was clipped by 4 bases and J by 7 bases; unmatched bases: 3. Germline values: CDR1 MNHEY, CDR2 SVGEGT. The CDR3 has 14 amino acids. CDR3 nucleotides: TGTGCCAGCAGTTGGGACAGGAGCAATTCACCCCTCCACTTT. This codes for CASSWDRSNSPLHF.

This chain uses TRBV6-5 with TRBJ1-2; D might be TRBD1 (6 bases). The germline V gene encodes CDR1 MNHEY and CDR2 SVGAGI. The CDR3 extends over 14 amino acids. Trimming pared 11 bases from V and 5 bases from J, leaving 21 bases between. CDR3 sequence reads: CASLPGATGYGYTF. CDR3 sequence (DNA): TGTGCCTCTTTACCGGGGGCTACGGGATATGGCTACACCTTC.

The chain links TRBV7-2 to TRBJ2-7; D is unclear. Deletions cut 4 bases from V and 4 bases from J, with 14 bases between. The CDR3 spans 14 residues. The germline gives CDR1 SGHTA, CDR2 FQGNSA. CDR3 region: CASSSPSLIYEQYF. The CDR3, as DNA: TGTGCCAGCAGCTCCCCTTCATTAATATACGAGCAGTACTTC.

This chain links TRBV6-1 with TRBJ2-5; 7 positions agree with TRBD2. V was clipped by 1 base and J by 1 base; unmatched bases: 3. Germline CDR1 and CDR2: MNHNS and SASEGT. The CDR3 sequence is 15 residues long. The CDR3 reads CASSEGGGTQETQYF. CDR3 sequence (DNA): TGTGCCAGCAGTGAAGGCGGGGGAACCCAAGAGACCCAGTACTTC.

This clone has just one count. The genes are TRBV4-3 and TRBJ1-4; D unresolved. CDR3 length: 14 amino acids. Trimming took 0 bases from V and 8 from J, leaving 10 bases between them. Germline V CDR1 and CDR2: LGHNA, YSLEER. For the CDR3, the DNA is TGCGCCAGCAGCCAAGACTGGCCCGGGGAAAAACTGTTTTTT. Translation: CASSQDWPGEKLFF.

The gene calls are TRBV4-2 and TRBJ1-1, with D possibly TRBD1 on 6 matching bases. V dropped 7 bases and J dropped 0 bases, with 24 bases sitting between them. CDR1 is LGHNA and CDR2 is YNFKEQ in the germline V gene. The CDR3 consists of 18 residues. The CDR3 bases are TGTGCCAGCAATCCCTTTCGATCGACAGGCCGGATGAACACTGAAGCTTTCTTT. Residues: CASNPFRSTGRMNTEAFF.

The chain uses TRBV27 and TRBJ1-2; the match to TRBD1 covers 7 bases. The J segment lost 1 base and the V segment lost 6 bases, leaving 11 bases of the junction unmatched. The germline V gene encodes CDR1 MNHEY and CDR2 SMNVEV (reference sequence). The CDR3 spans 16 residues. The DNA for the CDR3 is TGTGCCAGCAGAGGACAGGTCTATTCCCTTAACTATGGCTACACCTTC. Amino acids: CASRGQVYSLNYGYTF.

The chain combines TRBV18 with TRBJ2-7, with 12 nucleotides matching TRBD1. The ends lost 3 bases at V and 7 bases at J; junction bases unmatched: 4. The CDR3 length is 14 residues. The germline gives CDR1 KGHSH, CDR2 LQKENI. This CDR3 reads CASSPGTGGREQYF. The CDR3 DNA reads TGTGCCAGCTCACCCGGGACAGGGGGCAGAGAGCAGTACTTC. The full variable domain, its missing parts supplied by reference TRBV18 and TRBJ2-7, is NAGVMQNPRHLVRRRGQEARLRCSPMKGHSHVYWYRQLPEEGLKFMVYLQKENIIDESGMPKERFSAEFPKEGPSILRIQQVVRGDSAAYFCASSPGTGGREQYFGPGTRLTVT.

The rearrangement uses TRBV18 and TRBJ2-7, with D perhaps matching TRBD1 (5 bases). CDR1 KGHSH and CDR2 LQKENI come from the germline V gene. V gave up 0 bases and J gave up 5 bases, with 11 bases separating them. This CDR3 region has 14 residues. DNA of the CDR3: TGTGCCAGCTCACCACCGGGCAGGGCCGACGAGCAGTACTTC. Residues: CASSPPGRADEQYF.